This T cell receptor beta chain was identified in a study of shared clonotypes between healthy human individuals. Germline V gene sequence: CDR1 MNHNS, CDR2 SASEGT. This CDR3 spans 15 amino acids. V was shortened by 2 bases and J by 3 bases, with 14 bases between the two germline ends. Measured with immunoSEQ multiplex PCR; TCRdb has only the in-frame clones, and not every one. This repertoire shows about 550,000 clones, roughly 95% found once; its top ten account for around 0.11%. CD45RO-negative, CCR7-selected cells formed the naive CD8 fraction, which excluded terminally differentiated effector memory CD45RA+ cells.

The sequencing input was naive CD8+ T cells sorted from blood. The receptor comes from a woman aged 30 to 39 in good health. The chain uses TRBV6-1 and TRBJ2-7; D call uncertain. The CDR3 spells CASSEISQLGYEQYF. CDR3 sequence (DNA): TGTGCCAGCAGTGAAATCTCACAGTTAGGCTACGAGCAGTACTTC.